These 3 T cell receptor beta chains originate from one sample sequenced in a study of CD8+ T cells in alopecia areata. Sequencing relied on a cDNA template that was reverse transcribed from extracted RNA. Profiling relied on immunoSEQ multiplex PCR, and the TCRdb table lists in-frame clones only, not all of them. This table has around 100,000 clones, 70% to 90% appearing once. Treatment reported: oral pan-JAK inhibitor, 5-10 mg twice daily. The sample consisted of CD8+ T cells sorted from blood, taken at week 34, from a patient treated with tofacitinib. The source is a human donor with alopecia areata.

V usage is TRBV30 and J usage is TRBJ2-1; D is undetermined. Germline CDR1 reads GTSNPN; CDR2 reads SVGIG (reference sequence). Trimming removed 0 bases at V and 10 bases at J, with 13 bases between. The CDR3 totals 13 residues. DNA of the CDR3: TGTGCCTGGAGTGTAGCCCCCCAACGCGAGCAGTTCTTC. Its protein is CAWSVAPQREQFF.

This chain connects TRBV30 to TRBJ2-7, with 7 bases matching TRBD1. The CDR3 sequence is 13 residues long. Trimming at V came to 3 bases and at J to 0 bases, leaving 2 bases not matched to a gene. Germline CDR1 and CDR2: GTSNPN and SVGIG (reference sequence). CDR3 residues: CAWSTGDSYEQYF. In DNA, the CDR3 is TGTGCCTGGAGCACAGGGGACTCCTACGAGCAGTACTTC.

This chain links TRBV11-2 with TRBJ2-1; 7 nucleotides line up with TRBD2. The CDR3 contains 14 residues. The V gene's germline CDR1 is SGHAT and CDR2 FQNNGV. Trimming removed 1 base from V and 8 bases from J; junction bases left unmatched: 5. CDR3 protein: CASSLALAGYEQFF. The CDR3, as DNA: TGTGCCAGCAGCTTAGCGTTAGCGGGCTATGAGCAGTTCTTC.